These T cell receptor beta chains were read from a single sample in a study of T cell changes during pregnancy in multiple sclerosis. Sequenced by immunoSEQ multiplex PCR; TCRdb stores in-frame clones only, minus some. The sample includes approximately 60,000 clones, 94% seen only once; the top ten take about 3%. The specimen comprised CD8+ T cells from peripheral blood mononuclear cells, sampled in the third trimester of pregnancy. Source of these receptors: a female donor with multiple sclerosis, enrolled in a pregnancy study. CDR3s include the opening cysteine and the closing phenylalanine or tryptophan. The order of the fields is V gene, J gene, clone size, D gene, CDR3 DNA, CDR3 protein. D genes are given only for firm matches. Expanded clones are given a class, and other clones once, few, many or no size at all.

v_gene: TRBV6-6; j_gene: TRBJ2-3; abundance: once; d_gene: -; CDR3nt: TGTGCCAGCAGACGGCTGCAGGGGACGGGAGATACGCAGTATTTT; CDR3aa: CASRRLQGTGDTQYF
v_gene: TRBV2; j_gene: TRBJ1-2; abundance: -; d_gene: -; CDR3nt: TGTGCCAGCCTCGACGGGTTGCGTGGCTACACCTTC; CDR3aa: CASLDGLRGYTF
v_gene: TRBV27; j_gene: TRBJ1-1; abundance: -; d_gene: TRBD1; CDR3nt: TGTGCCAGCAGTTTCAGGGGGCAATACACTGAAGCTTTCTTT; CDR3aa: CASSFRGQYTEAFF
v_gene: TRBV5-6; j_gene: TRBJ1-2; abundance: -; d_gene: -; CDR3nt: TGTGCCAGCAGCTTGGCATTAGGGGGGGTGTTCTATGGCTACACCTTC; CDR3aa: CASSLALGGVFYGYTF
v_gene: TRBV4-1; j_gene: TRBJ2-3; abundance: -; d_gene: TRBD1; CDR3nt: TGCGCCAGCAGCCTGTGGGACAGGGACACAGATACGCAGTATTTT; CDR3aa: CASSLWDRDTDTQYF
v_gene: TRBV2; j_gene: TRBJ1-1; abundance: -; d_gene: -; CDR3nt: TGTGCCAGCAGTTTAGACACTTTGAACACTGAAGCTTTCTTT; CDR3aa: CASSLDTLNTEAFF
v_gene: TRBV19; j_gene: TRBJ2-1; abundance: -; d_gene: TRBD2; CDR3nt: TGTGCCAGTAGTATCGGACTAGCGGGAGACTACAATGAGCAGTTCTTC; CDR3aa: CASSIGLAGDYNEQFF
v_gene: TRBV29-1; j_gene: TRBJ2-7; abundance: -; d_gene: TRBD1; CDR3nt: TGCAGCCTTGTGCTTGACAGGGATTACGAGCAGTACTTC; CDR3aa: CSLVLDRDYEQYF
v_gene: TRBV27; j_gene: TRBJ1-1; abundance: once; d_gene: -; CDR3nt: TGTGCCAGCAGTTTATCGCGGGGTCTGACTGAAGCTTTCTTT; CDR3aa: CASSLSRGLTEAFF
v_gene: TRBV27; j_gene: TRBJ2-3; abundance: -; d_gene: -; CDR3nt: TGTGCCAGCAGCTTTATCGGTAGCACAGATACGCAGTATTTT; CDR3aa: CASSFIGSTDTQYF
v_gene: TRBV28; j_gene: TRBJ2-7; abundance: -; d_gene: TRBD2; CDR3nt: TGTGCCAGCAGTCCCGGGACTAGCGGGAGTCAGAGAGCCTACGAGCAGTACTTC; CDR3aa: CASSPGTSGSQRAYEQYF
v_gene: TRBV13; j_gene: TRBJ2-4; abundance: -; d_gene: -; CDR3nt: TGTGCCAGCAGCTTAGGACAGGGCTACGTCAACATTCAGTACTTC; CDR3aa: CASSLGQGYVNIQYF
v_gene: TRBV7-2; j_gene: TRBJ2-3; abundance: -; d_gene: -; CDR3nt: TGTGCCAGCAGCTTAGTACTTCGAGATACGCAGTATTTT; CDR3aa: CASSLVLRDTQYF
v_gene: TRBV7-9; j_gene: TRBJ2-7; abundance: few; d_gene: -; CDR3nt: TGTGCCAGCAGCTTAGAATCCAGACTGGGCGAGCAGTACTTC; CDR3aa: CASSLESRLGEQYF
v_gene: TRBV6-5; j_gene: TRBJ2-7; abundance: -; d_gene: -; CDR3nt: TGTGCCAGCAGCCTGACTGAAGGGGGCTACGAGCAGTACTTC; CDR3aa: CASSLTEGGYEQYF
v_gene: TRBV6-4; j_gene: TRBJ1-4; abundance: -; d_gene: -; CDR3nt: TGTGCCAGCAGTGACTCAGGACAGCCTAATGAAAAACTGTTTTTT; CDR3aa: CASSDSGQPNEKLFF
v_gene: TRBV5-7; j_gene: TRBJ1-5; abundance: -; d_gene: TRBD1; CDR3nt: TGTGCCAGCAGCTTAGACCGGGACAGGCCAGCGGGAAGCAATCAGCCCCAGCATTTT; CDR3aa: CASSLDRDRPAGSNQPQHF
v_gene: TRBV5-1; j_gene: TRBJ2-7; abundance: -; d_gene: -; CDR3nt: TGCGCCAGCAGTCTGACAGACTACGAGCAGTACTTC; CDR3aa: CASSLTDYEQYF
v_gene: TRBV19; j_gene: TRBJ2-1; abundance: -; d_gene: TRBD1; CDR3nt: TGTGCCAGTAGCGCCGGGACAGGGGGGCTAGCGGGAACCGGAGCTCCCTACAATGAGCAGTTCTTC; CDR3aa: CASSAGTGGLAGTGAPYNEQFF
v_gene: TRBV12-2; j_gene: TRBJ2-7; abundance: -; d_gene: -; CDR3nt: TGTGCAAGTCGCCACCCCTGTATCGCGGGACCCTACGAGCAGTACTTC; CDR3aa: CASRHPCIAGPYEQYF
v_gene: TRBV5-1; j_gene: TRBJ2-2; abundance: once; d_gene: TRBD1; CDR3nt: TGCGCCAGCAGCCCCCGACAGGGGGTCTATCTCGGGGAGCTGTTTTTT; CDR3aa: CASSPRQGVYLGELFF
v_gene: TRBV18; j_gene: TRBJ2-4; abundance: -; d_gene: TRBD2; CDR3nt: TGTGCCAGCTCACCACCGGGGCTAGCGGGCCGGTTAGCCAAAAACATTCAGTACTTC; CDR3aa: CASSPPGLAGRLAKNIQYF
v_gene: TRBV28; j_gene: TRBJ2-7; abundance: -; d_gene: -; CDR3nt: TGTGCCAGCAGTTTAGCGGCTGAGTACGAGCAGTACTTC; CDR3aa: CASSLAAEYEQYF
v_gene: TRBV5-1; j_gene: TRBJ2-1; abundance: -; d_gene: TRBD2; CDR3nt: TGCGCCAGCAGCTTCGTTAGCGGGAGGGCCCCCAATGAGCAGTTCTTC; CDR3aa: CASSFVSGRAPNEQFF
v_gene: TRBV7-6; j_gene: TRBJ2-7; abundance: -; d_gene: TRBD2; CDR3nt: TGTGCCAGCAGCTCAGACGGACTAGCGGGAGAATCCCAGTCACCCTACGAGCAGTACTTC; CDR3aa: CASSSDGLAGESQSPYEQYF
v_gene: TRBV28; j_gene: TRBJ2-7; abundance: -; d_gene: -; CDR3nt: TGTGCCAGCAGTCCGCCCCGTGAGATATACTACGAGCAGTACTTC; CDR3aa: CASSPPREIYYEQYF
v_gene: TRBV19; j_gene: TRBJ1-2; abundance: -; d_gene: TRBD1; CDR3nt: TGTGCCAGTTCTACCTCAGGGGGCGCGGGCTTTGGGTATGGCTACACCTTC; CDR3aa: CASSTSGGAGFGYGYTF
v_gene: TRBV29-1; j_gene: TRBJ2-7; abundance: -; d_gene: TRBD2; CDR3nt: TGCAGCGTTGAAGACCCTTCCTTTAAACGGGAGGGAGAGCAGTACTTC; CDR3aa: CSVEDPSFKREGEQYF
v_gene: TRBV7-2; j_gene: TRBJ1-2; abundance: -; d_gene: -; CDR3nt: TGTGCCAGCAGCACAGGTCTCCCACGGTATGGCTACACCTTC; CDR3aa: CASSTGLPRYGYTF
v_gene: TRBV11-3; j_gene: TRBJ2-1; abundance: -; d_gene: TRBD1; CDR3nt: TGTGCCAGCAGCCCAGGGGGCCATCAATACAATGAGCAGTTCTTC; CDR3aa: CASSPGGHQYNEQFF
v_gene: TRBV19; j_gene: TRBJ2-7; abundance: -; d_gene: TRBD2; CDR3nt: TGTGCCAGTAGTACAAGCGGGGAGACCTACGAGCAGTACTTC; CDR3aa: CASSTSGETYEQYF
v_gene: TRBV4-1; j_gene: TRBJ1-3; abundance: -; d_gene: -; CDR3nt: TGCGCCAGCAGCCAAGATTTCACAGGTGGAAACACCATATATTTT; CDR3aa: CASSQDFTGGNTIYF
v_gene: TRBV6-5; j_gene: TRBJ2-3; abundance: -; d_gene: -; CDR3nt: TGTGCCAGCAGTTACTCGGTACTAGCAGATACGCAGTATTTT; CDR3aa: CASSYSVLADTQYF
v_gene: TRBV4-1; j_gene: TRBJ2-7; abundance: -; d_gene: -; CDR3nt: TGCGCCAGCAGCCTTGGTTCAGGGATCGCCTACGAGCAGTACTTC; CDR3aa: CASSLGSGIAYEQYF
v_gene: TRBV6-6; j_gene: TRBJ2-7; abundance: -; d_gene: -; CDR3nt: TGTGCCAGCAGCCCAGCGGAGGAGGGCGAGCAGTACTTC; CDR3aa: CASSPAEEGEQYF
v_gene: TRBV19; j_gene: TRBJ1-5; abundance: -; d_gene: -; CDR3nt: TGTGCCAGTAGTATAATGTCCAGATATAGCAATCAGCCCCAGCATTTT; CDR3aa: CASSIMSRYSNQPQHF
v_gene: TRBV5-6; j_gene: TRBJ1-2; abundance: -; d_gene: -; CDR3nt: TGTGCCAGCAGCTTGGGACAGCCATACTATGGCTACACCTTC; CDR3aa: CASSLGQPYYGYTF
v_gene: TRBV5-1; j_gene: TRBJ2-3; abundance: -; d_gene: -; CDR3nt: TGCGCCAGCAGCTTGGAGCGAGAGCGCCCTAGCACAGATACGCAGTATTTT; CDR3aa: CASSLERERPSTDTQYF
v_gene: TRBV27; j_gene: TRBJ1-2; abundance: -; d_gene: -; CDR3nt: TGTGCCAGCAGTTTATACCGCGACAGTCTCTATCGTGGCTACACCTTC; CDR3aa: CASSLYRDSLYRGYTF
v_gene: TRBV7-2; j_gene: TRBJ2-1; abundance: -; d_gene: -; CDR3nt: TGTGCCAGCAGCTACTCTAGTGTGCCAAACAATGAGCAGTTCTTC; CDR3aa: CASSYSSVPNNEQFF